The next 21 T cell receptor beta chains were all read from a single sample in a study of blood T cell repertoires in COVID-19. Measured with immunoSEQ multiplex PCR; TCRdb has only the in-frame clones, and not every one. The sample gives 150,000 to 200,000 clones, roughly nine tenths of which show up once; 6% to 7.5% is in the top ten. Sequenced input: peripheral blood. The receptors originated from a woman aged 80 or over in a cohort sampled during active or convalescent COVID-19.

As for this clone: Compared with germline, one end of the junction differs, possibly owing to a read error. This sequence joins TRBV28 and TRBJ2-1; 11 nucleotides align to TRBD1. CDR1 MDHEN and CDR2 SYDVKM come from the germline V gene. The CDR3 totals 15 residues. The CDR3 region has the DNA TGTGCCAGCAGTCTATGGGGGACAGGGGGAAATGAGCAGTTCTTC. Protein: CASSLWGTGGNEQFF.

This clone has at least ten counts. The chain couples TRBV5-7 to TRBJ1-5, with 9 nucleotides matching TRBD1. TRBV5-7 is reported as an ORF; its role is uncertain. This CDR3 comprises 19 residues. The junction had 16 bases not matched to a gene; V was cut back by 6 bases and J by 0 bases. The CDR3 loop reads CASNHSISDRGFSNQPQHF. CDR3 sequence (DNA): TGTGCCAGCAACCATTCTATCTCAGACAGGGGGTTTAGCAATCAGCCCCAGCATTTT.

In this sample, this clone turned up a few times. This chain links TRBV5-8 with TRBJ1-1; perhaps TRBD1 as D (6 bases). CDR1 is SGHTS and CDR2 is YDEGEE in the germline V gene. There are 16 residues in the CDR3. Trimming left V 4 bases short and J 3 bases short, with 19 bases between. CDR3 amino acids: CASSDTGFVLHTEAFF. CDR3 DNA sequence: TGTGCCAGCAGCGACACAGGGTTTGTATTACACACTGAAGCTTTCTTT.

The chain carries TRBV6-5 and TRBJ2-1, with 8 bases lining up with TRBD1. From germline, CDR1 is MNHEY and CDR2 SVGAGI. There are 13 residues in the CDR3. V shed 7 bases and J 9 bases; nucleotides not matched to a gene: 8. The CDR3 coding sequence is TGTGCCAGCATTTTGACAGGGGCTGGTGAGCAGTTCTTC. Translation: CASILTGAGEQFF.

This rearrangement joins TRBV7-2 to TRBJ2-3; 8 nucleotides agree with TRBD2. Per the germline V gene, CDR1 is SGHTA and CDR2 is FQGNSA. The CDR3 runs to 17 residues. The V segment lost 3 bases and the J segment 6 bases; nucleotides outside the gene matches: 14. The CDR3 protein is CASSFSTGRGAPDTQYF. The CDR3, as DNA: TGTGCCAGCAGCTTTTCCACAGGGCGGGGGGCGCCGGATACGCAGTATTTT.

This sequence joins TRBV10-3 and TRBJ1-6; 8 nucleotides align to TRBD1. Germline CDR1 reads ENHRY; CDR2 reads SYGVKD. The CDR3 length is 17 residues. Trimming at V came to 3 bases and at J to 7 bases, leaving 11 bases not matched to a gene. The CDR3 DNA reads TGTGCCATCAGTGACGCCCTCCAGGGGGCAGGCAATTCACCCCTCCACTTT. Translating it yields CAISDALQGAGNSPLHF.

The chain combines TRBV30 with TRBJ1-2; the D is unclear. There are 14 residues in the CDR3. From germline, CDR1 is GTSNPN and CDR2 SVGIG (reference sequence). V shed 0 bases and J shed 4 bases, with 12 bases lying between them. This CDR3 is CAWSVRGGSYGYTF. The DNA of the CDR3 is TGTGCCTGGAGTGTACGAGGTGGAAGCTATGGCTACACCTTC.

This chain links TRBV7-2 with TRBJ1-2, with unresolved D. Trimming left V 1 base short and J 7 bases short, with 19 bases between. Germline CDR1 is SGHTA and CDR2 is FQGNSA. The CDR3 extends over 16 amino acids. The CDR3 protein is CASSLGPPGWAAGYTF. CDR3 DNA sequence: TGTGCCAGCAGCTTAGGCCCCCCGGGGTGGGCTGCTGGCTACACCTTC.

This clone was seen a handful of times. V gene TRBV10-3 combines with J gene TRBJ1-4; 9 nucleotides match TRBD1. The CDR3 has 17 residues. J was trimmed by 0 bases and V by 0 bases; bases with no gene match: 2. Germline CDR1 is ENHRY and CDR2 is SYGVKD. CDR3 residues: CAISESGTGSTNEKLFF. The CDR3 nucleotides are TGTGCCATCAGTGAGTCCGGGACAGGGTCAACTAATGAAAAACTGTTTTTT.

The chain joins TRBV5-8 to TRBJ1-3; TRBD1 matches at 7 bases. The CDR3 has 16 amino acids. Germline trimming cut 2 bases from V and 0 bases from J; bases unmatched to any gene: 5. From germline, CDR1 is SGHTS and CDR2 YDEGEE. For the CDR3, the DNA is TGTGCCAGCAGCTTCGGAGGGACAGCCTCTGGAAACACCATATATTTT. This codes for CASSFGGTASGNTIYF.

The rearrangement links TRBV30 to TRBJ1-1, with a tentative D call TRBD1 (5 bases). Germline CDR1 is GTSNPN and CDR2 is SVGIG (reference sequence). V shed 2 bases and J shed 0 bases, with 13 bases lying between them. The CDR3 has 15 residues. CDR3 sequence: CAWSSGGVMNTEAFF. The CDR3 DNA reads TGTGCCTGGAGTTCAGGAGGGGTAATGAACACTGAAGCTTTCTTT.

The gene calls are TRBV30 and TRBJ1-2, with no clear D. Between the trimmed V and J ends, which lost 1 base and 3 bases, there was a span of 9 bases. CDR3 length: 13 residues. Germline CDR1 reads GTSNPN; CDR2 reads SVGIG (reference sequence). The CDR3 DNA reads TGTGCCTGGAGTGGGTGGAGGGACTATGGCTACACCTTC. This codes for CAWSGWRDYGYTF.

This clone was observed a single time. The genes are TRBV5-1 and TRBJ2-3, with 9 bases matching TRBD1. V shed 4 bases and J 4 bases; nucleotides not matched to a gene: 7. The CDR3 is made up of 15 amino acids. The germline gives CDR1 SGHRS, CDR2 YFSETQ. The CDR3 DNA sequence: TGCGCCAGCAGCGGACAGGGGTTGACGGCAGATACGCAGTATTTT. It encodes CASSGQGLTADTQYF.

This clone was observed many times. The rearrangement uses TRBV10-3 and TRBJ2-7; D possibly corresponds to TRBD1 (6 bases). CDR1 and CDR2 from the germline V gene are ENHRY and SYGVKD. Trimming stripped 3 bases from V and 6 bases from J, with 15 bases between. This CDR3 contains 14 residues. The CDR3 sequence: CAISESDRPVEQYF. The DNA for the CDR3 is TGTGCCATCAGTGAATCTGACAGGCCGGTCGAGCAGTACTTC.

The genes are TRBV15 and TRBJ1-5; 12 bases agree with TRBD1. Trimming cost V 6 bases and J 0 bases; bases outside gene matches: 12. In germline, CDR1 is LNHNV, CDR2 YYDKDF (reference sequence). The CDR3 is made up of 19 amino acids. The CDR3 DNA is TGTGCCACCAGTACATCCAGTGGGACAGGGGGCTATAGCAATCAGCCCCAGCATTTT. Encoded protein: CATSTSSGTGGYSNQPQHF.

The rearrangement joins TRBV7-7 to TRBJ2-3, with TRBD2 identical over 8 bases. The CDR3 spans 16 residues. The germline CDR1 and CDR2 sequences are SSHAT and FNYEAQ (reference sequence). V lost 3 bases and J lost 6; bases outside the gene matches: 11. CDR3 loop: CASSLLAGASMDTQYF. The CDR3 coding sequence is TGTGCCAGCAGCTTGCTAGCGGGTGCGTCCATGGATACGCAGTATTTT.

The chain is built from TRBV6-1 and TRBJ2-1, with D tentatively TRBD2 (5 bases). Trimming cost V 0 bases and J 0 bases, with 6 bases left between them. The CDR3 length is 15 residues. Looked up from germline, CDR1 is MNHNS and CDR2 is SASEGT. DNA of the CDR3: TGTGCCAGCAGTGAAGCTAGCGTCTCCTACAATGAGCAGTTCTTC. Translation: CASSEASVSYNEQFF.

This chain connects TRBV12-3 or TRBV12-4 to TRBJ1-3; D gene unclear. V shed 2 bases and J shed 3 bases, with 5 bases lying between them. This CDR3 has 13 residues. CDR3 bases: TGTGCCAGCAGTTTAACCAGTGGAAACACCATATATTTT. Amino acids: CASSLTSGNTIYF.

The V call is TRBV28, the J call TRBJ1-2, with 7 bases aligning to TRBD1. The length of the CDR3 is 14 residues. Germline CDR1 reads MDHEN; CDR2 reads SYDVKM. Trimming removed 6 bases from V and 4 bases from J; junction bases left unmatched: 8. The CDR3 DNA reads as TGTGCCAGCAGCATACAGGGGCGTCCCTATGGCTACACCTTC. It codes for CASSIQGRPYGYTF.

The CDR3 coding sequence is TGTGCCAGCAGTGAGGCCGGGACACCTTACAATGAGCAGTTCTTC. Translated, it gives CASSEAGTPYNEQFF. The rearrangement joins TRBV28 to TRBJ2-1; possible D gene TRBD1, 6 bases. The V and J ends lost 5 bases and 4 bases respectively, with 15 bases between them. The length of the CDR3 is 15 residues. Germline V gene lookup returns CDR1 MDHEN and CDR2 SYDVKM.

This sequence joins TRBV19 and TRBJ1-4; unclear D gene. Germline loops: CDR1 LNHDA, CDR2 SQIVND (reference sequence). This CDR3 region has 13 residues. DNA for the CDR3: TGTGCAAGCGCTCCCGGGACTAATGAAAAACTGTTTTTT. It codes for CASAPGTNEKLFF.